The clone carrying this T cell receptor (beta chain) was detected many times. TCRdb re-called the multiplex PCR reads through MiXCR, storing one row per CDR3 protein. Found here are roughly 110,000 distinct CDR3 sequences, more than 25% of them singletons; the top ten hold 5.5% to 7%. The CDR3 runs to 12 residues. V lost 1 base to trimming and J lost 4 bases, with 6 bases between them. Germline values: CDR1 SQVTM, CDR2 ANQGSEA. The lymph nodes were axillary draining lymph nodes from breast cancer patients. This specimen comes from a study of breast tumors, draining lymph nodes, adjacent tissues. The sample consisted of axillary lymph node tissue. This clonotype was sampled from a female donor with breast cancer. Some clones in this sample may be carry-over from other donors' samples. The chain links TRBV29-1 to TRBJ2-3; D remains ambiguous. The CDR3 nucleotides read TGCAGCGTTGAAGTTAGATCAGATACGCAGTATTTT. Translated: CSVEVRSDTQYF.